This TCR beta chain was captured by sequencing in a study of shared clonotypes between healthy human individuals. Whole-study findings and limits: Sampling used blood alone; tissue repertoires probably differ.

As concerns this clone: The antigen is undetermined.

Every one of the donors was a Caucasian adult that lived in Nashville, Tennessee. V dropped 5 bases and J dropped 8 bases, with 21 bases sitting between them. The CDR3 is made up of 15 amino acids. Germline CDR1 is MDHEN and CDR2 is SYDVKM. Every subset had its genomic DNA shared out evenly among several immunoSEQ plates. Repertoires were generated with immunoSEQ multiplex PCR, while TCRdb's copy carries only in-frame clones and drops some. The table records some 2,000,000 clones, around 95% of them present only once. V and J are TRBV28 and TRBJ1-2, with D perhaps matching TRBD1 (6 bases). The receptor was derived from a young man in good health. Sequenced: naive CD4+ T cells sorted from blood. As for subset: CD45RA+ positively selected. Written as DNA, the CDR3 is TGTGCCAGCAGTGGGGCCTCCCGGGGGCGAAGGGGCTACACCTTC. Translating it yields CASSGASRGRRGYTF.